Sequencing of this T cell receptor (beta chain) was carried out in a study of glioma-infiltrating T cells (TCRdb year 2016). As for the study more broadly: The study sequenced TCR alpha- and beta-chain repertoires from glioma tissue, from non-neoplastic brain tissue and from matched peripheral blood mononuclear cells. The paired cohort comprised three low-grade glioma patients, roughly 8 primary glioblastoma patients and three non-glioma patients contributing non-neoplastic brain tissue. To gauge divergence between tissue and blood T-cell populations, every tissue-infiltrating repertoire was compared against the peripheral blood repertoire from the same patient.

Study-wide findings and limitations: Tissue and blood shared very few CDR3 sequences, a result attributed to high CDR3 diversity and limited sampling. Group comparisons rested on small numbers: three non-neoplastic, three low-grade glioma and about 8 glioblastoma patients. VJ-independent divergence between tissue and blood was lower than expected in non-neoplastic patients but higher than expected in all gliomas, particularly low-grade gliomas.

A few counts support this clonotype. There is no known antigen for this receptor. Base qualities are not at hand, and no much larger clone is one base apart. Trimming removed 7 bases from V and 0 bases from J, leaving 12 bases between the germline ends. The CDR3 runs 14 residues from the cysteine to the phenylalanine. This entry keeps only the CDR3 DNA: 42 bases, framed from base 1. The germline V gene (reference sequence) sets CDR1 to SEHNR and CDR2 to FQNEAQ. TCR alpha and beta CDR3 regions were amplified with the iRepertoire nested amplicon-rescue multiplex PCR (arm-PCR) platform from RNA. For one-step reverse transcription and amplification, about 90-400 ng of tissue mRNA or PBMC total RNA was used as input. Following bead purification, Illumina adapters were added by a secondary multiplex PCR, and the libraries were gel-purified between 200 and 400 bp. Internal 6-nucleotide barcodes were carried by the libraries and were used for demultiplexing. Sequencing of the libraries was done on an Illumina MiSeq using 2x220 or 2x250 nucleotide paired-end reads. In the original analysis: Paired reads were merged using FLASH 1.2.11 and were aligned to the GRCh37 human genome using BWA-MEM, after which TRA and TRB reads were extracted. An IMGT-derived reference of cassette sequences and CDR3 motifs, with pseudogenes included, was used for V and J assignment. Reads were translated in three frames, and productive CDR3s were defined as those with a C...FGXG motif and no stop codons. A clonotype was defined as a unique combination of a V-J cassette pair and a CDR3 amino acid sequence. Filtering of reads was based on Hamming distance, with the threshold set by the sequence error rate of each sample in mapped regions. TCRdb ran its own pipeline on the public reads, namely fastp trimming at Q25 and MiXCR clone calling, and kept in-frame beta chains. Merged by CDR3 protein, the rows form single entries marked with the most common genes and DNA. The V and J calls here are based on TCRdb, not the publication. The sample table lists over 90,000 distinct CDR3 sequences, about 30% of them with a count of one. 44% of the sample is held by the ten biggest clonotypes.

Recombination linked TRBV7-9 to TRBJ1-1; the D gene identity is not certain. The sequenced sample was glioma tissue, nonneoplastic brain tissue, or PBMCs (not recorded which). The receptor comes from a human donor with low-grade glioma or glioblastoma, undergoing nonglioma brain surgery, or in good health (not recorded which). The sequenced DNA: TGTGCCAGCATATATGAGGAAATGAACACTGAAGCTTTCTTT. The resulting protein is CASIYEEMNTEAFF.